This is a list of T cell receptor beta chains from one sample in a study of neurological immune-mediated disorders. Via MiXCR, TCRdb re-called the 5' RACE reads, giving one row per CDR3 protein. The sample holds under 60,000 distinct CDR3 sequences, approximately 5.8% seen once. The source material was CD4+ T cells from blood. These receptors came from a woman aged 18 to 35 with multiple sclerosis. Both conserved end residues are part of each CDR3. A D gene is named only where the DNA matches it firmly. Clone sizes are shown as once, few, many or a size class.

D	J	size	V	CDR3	DNA
.	TRBJ2-5	many	TRBV27	CASSLHLSTDLPGTQYF	TGTGCCAGCAGTTTACATTTATCGACCGACCTCCCTGGGACCCAGTACTTC
TRBD2	TRBJ2-3	many	TRBV10-3	CAISRTSGTDTQYF	TGTGCCATCTCGAGGACTAGCGGCACAGATACGCAGTATTTT
.	TRBJ1-1	many	TRBV5-1	CASSLVPGANTEAFF	TGCGCCAGCAGCTTGGTCCCGGGCGCGAACACTGAAGCTTTCTTT
.	TRBJ1-3	many	TRBV5-5	CASIRGELGNTIYF	TGTGCCAGCATAAGAGGGGAATTGGGAAACACCATATATTTT
.	TRBJ2-4	many	TRBV7-2	CASSPGAGAKNIQYF	TGTGCCAGCAGCCCCGGGGCGGGGGCCAAAAACATTCAGTACTTC
.	TRBJ1-2	few	TRBV30	CAWSVGRTSPNYGYTF	TGTGCCTGGAGTGTGGGCAGGACCTCTCCTAACTATGGCTACACCTTC
TRBD2	TRBJ2-1	many	TRBV7-2	CASSLASPGTSGIQFF	TGTGCCAGCAGCTTAGCTTCCCCCGGGACTAGCGGGATTCAGTTCTTC
.	TRBJ2-1	many	TRBV10-3	CAISEGTGPRINEQFF	TGTGCCATCAGTGAGGGGACGGGGCCTCGAATCAATGAGCAGTTCTTC
TRBD1	TRBJ2-6	many	TRBV27	CARLVKTGIPSGANVLTF	TGTGCCAGGCTTGTAAAGACAGGGATCCCCTCTGGGGCCAACGTCCTGACTTTC
.	TRBJ2-1	many	TRBV9	CASSARDSTRVVQFF	TGTGCCAGCAGCGCCCGGGACTCCACCCGGGTTGTGCAGTTCTTC
TRBD2	TRBJ2-5	many	TRBV5-6	CASSLRGGAYQETQYF	TGTGCCAGCAGCTTGCGGGGGGGGGCCTACCAAGAGACCCAGTACTTC
.	TRBJ2-5	many	TRBV20-1	CSARGAGSETQYF	TGCAGTGCTAGAGGGGCTGGTTCTGAGACCCAGTACTTC
TRBD2	TRBJ2-1	many	TRBV27	CASSPGTSGMGNEQFF	TGTGCCAGCAGTCCTGGGACTAGCGGGATGGGTAATGAGCAGTTCTTC
.	TRBJ1-3	medium-sized	TRBV29-1	CSGTATGNTIYF	TGCAGCGGGACAGCTACTGGAAACACCATATATTTT
.	TRBJ2-5	many	TRBV20-1	CSARRGSGWKTQYF	TGCAGTGCTAGAAGGGGTAGCGGATGGAAGACCCAGTACTTC